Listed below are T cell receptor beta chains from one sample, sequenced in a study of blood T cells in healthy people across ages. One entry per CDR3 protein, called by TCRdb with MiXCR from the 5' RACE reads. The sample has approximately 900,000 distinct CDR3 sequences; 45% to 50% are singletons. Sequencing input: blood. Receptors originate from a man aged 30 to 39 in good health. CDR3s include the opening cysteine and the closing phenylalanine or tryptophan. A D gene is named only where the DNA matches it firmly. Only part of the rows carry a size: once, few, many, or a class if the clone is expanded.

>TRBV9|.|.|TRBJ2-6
TGTGCCAGCAGCTTTCACGACGCCCCCATGTCTGGGGCCAACGTCCTGACTTTC
CASSFHDAPMSGANVLTF
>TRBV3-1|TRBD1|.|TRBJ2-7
TGTGCCAGCAGCCCTGCGGACAGGAACTCCTACGAGCAGTACTTC
CASSPADRNSYEQYF
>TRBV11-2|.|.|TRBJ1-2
TGTGCCAGCAGGGATTACCGGGGGCCCAACTATGGCTACACCTTC
CASRDYRGPNYGYTF
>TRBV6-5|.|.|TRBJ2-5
TGTGCCAGCAGTTTTGCGAACCAAGAGACCCAGTACTTC
CASSFANQETQYF
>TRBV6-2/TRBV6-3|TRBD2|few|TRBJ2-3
TGTGCCATCGGACTAGCGGGGTACACAGATACGCAGTATTTT
CAIGLAGYTDTQYF
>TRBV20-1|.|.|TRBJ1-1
TGCAGTGCCGCCCCCCTTCGGGCAGCCCAGAACACTGAAGCTTTCTTT
CSAAPLRAAQNTEAFF
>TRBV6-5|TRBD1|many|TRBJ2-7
TGTGCCAGCAGCGACAGGGGGTCCTACGAGCAGTACTTC
CASSDRGSYEQYF
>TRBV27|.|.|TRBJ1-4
TGTGCCAGCCGTCCGGGGGGGGCAACTAATGAAAAACTGTTTTTT
CASRPGGATNEKLFF
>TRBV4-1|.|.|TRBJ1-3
TGCGCCAGCAGCCGCTATTCGGGGGTCAGTGGAAACACCATATATTTT
CASSRYSGVSGNTIYF
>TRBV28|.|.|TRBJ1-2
TGTGCCAGCAGCAGCCCCTTAAGTTACTATGGTATATCCACCTTC
CASSSPLSYYGISTF
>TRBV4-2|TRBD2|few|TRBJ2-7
TGTGCCAGCAGCCAAGGTTCGGGACTAGCGGCCTACGAGCAGTACTTC
CASSQGSGLAAYEQYF
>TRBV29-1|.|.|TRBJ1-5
TGCAGCGTTGGTTGGCGGGACAATCAGCCCCAGCATTTT
CSVGWRDNQPQHF
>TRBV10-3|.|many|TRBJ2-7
TGTGCCATCAACGCGGGGACCAGGAACGAGCAGTACTTC
CAINAGTRNEQYF
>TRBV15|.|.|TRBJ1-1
TGTGCCACCAGCAGAGATTACGCGGGGGCGGCCACTGAAGCTTTCTTT
CATSRDYAGAATEAFF
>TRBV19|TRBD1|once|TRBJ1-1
TGTGCCAGTCTCGACAGGGGGAACACTGAAGCTTTCTTT
CASLDRGNTEAFF
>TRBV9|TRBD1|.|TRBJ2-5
TGTGCCAGCAGCCGACAGGGGGCGAGGTCAGAGACCCAGTACTTC
CASSRQGARSETQYF
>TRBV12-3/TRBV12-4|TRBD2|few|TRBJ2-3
TGTGCCAGCGGGACTAGCGGGGGCTATTCAGATACGCAGTATTTT
CASGTSGGYSDTQYF
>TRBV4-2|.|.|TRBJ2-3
TGTGCCAGCAGCCAAGATTGGCTAGCCCCCACAGATACGCAGTATTTT
CASSQDWLAPTDTQYF
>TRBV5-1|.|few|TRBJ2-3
TGCGCCAGCAGCTTGGCGACTAGCACAGATACGCAGTATTTT
CASSLATSTDTQYF
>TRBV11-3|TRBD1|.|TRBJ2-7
TGTGCCAGCAGCTACAGCTCCGGGACAGGGACGTCCGAGCAGTACTTC
CASSYSSGTGTSEQYF
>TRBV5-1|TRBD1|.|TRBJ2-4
TGCGCCAGCAGCTTGCAACCGGGACAGGGGTCAGCGCAGTACTTC
CASSLQPGQGSAQYF
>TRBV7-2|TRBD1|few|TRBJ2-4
TGTGCCAGCAGCGAAACCGGGACAGGGTCGGCCATTCAGTACTTC
CASSETGTGSAIQYF
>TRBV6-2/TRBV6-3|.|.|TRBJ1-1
TGTGCCAGTGAAGGACATCCGAACACTGAAGCTTTCTTT
CASEGHPNTEAFF
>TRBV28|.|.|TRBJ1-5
TGTGCCAGCAGGTCACAGGGAGGGGGGCCCCAGCATTTT
CASRSQGGGPQHF
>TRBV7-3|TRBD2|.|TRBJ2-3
TGTGCCAGCAGCTCGGGACTAGCGGATGAGCAGTACTTT
CASSSGLADEQYF
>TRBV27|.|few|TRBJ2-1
TGTGCCAGCAGTTTGGGCCGGACCACCTACTCCTACAATGAGCAGTTCTTC
CASSLGRTTYSYNEQFF
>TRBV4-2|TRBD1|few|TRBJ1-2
TGTGCCAGCAGCCGCCCGACAGGGGTTAACTATGGCTACACCTTC
CASSRPTGVNYGYTF
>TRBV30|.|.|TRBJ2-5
TGTGCCTGGGTAAAGGGCGCAGGGGCCGAAGAGACCCAGTACTTC
CAWVKGAGAEETQYF
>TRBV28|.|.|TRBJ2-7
TGTGCCAGCAGCGACAGGCTTACCTACGAGCAGTACTTC
CASSDRLTYEQYF
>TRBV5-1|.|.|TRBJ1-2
TGCGCCAGCAGCGGGGACCTTTTCTATGGCTACACCTTC
CASSGDLFYGYTF
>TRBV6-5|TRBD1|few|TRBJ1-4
TGTGCCAGCAGTACAGGACAGGGGTCAACTAATGAAAAACTGTTTTTT
CASSTGQGSTNEKLFF
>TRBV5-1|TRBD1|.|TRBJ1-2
TGCGCCAGCAGCGGGGGACAGCATGAAAGCTATGGCTACACCTTC
CASSGGQHESYGYTF
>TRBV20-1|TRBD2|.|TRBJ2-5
TGCAGTGCTGTCGACTTAGCGGGGCGGGGAGAGACCCAGTACTTC
CSAVDLAGRGETQYF
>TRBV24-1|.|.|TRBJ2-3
TGTGCCACCAGCTCCCTCTACGACTCCGGCACAGATACGCAGTATTTT
CATSSLYDSGTDTQYF
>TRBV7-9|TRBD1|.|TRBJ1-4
TGTGCCAGCACCGGGGGACAGTCCGAAAAACTGTTTTTT
CASTGGQSEKLFF
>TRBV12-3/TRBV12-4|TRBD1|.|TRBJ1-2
TGTGCCAGCAGTGTATTGGGACAGGGTAGTGGCTACACCTTC
CASSVLGQGSGYTF
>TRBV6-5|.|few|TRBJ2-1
TGTGCCAGCAGTAAATTCGGGAATGAGCAGTTCTTC
CASSKFGNEQFF
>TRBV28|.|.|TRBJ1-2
TGTGCCAGCAGTTGGTCTGCTCTTGCGGGCTACACCTTC
CASSWSALAGYTF
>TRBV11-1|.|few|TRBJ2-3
TGTGCCAGCAACATAAGACGGGGCCCTAGCACAGATACGCAGTATTTT
CASNIRRGPSTDTQYF
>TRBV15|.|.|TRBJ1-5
TGTGCCACCAGCAGAGAAACAGGGTTGGTAAGTCAGCCCCAGCATTTT
CATSRETGLVSQPQHF
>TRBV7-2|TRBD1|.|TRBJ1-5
TGTGCCAGCAGCTTCGCCGGGACAGGGTCTGGGCAGCCCCAGCATTTT
CASSFAGTGSGQPQHF
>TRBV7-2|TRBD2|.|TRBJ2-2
TGTGCCAGCAGCGTGGGACTAGCGCCCACCGGGGAGCTGTTTTTT
CASSVGLAPTGELFF
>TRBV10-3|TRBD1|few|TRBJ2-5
TGTGCCATCAGCGGACAGGGGGGTGAGACCCAGTACTTC
CAISGQGGETQYF
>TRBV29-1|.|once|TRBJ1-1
TGCAGCGTTGAAGAAGTGAGTCTGAACACTGAAGCTTTCTTT
CSVEEVSLNTEAFF
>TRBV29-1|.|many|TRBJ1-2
TGCAGCGTCAGCAGCGGGCCTAACTATGGCTACACCTTC
CSVSSGPNYGYTF
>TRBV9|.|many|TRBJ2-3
TGTGCCAGCAGCGGTACCGGGACACCCACAGATACGCAGTATTTT
CASSGTGTPTDTQYF
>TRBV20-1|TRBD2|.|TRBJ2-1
TGCAGTGCCGACCTTCTGCGGGGGGGTGCGCGTGAGCAGTTCTTC
CSADLLRGGAREQFF
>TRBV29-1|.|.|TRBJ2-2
TGCAGCGTTCTCGGGACATACACCGGGGAGCTGTTTTTT
CSVLGTYTGELFF
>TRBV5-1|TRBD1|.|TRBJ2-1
TGCGCCAGCAGCTTGGACACAGGGGTCGGTGAGCAGTTCTTC
CASSLDTGVGEQFF